This is a list of T cell receptor beta chains from one sample in a study of CD8+CD57+ T cells in acquired aplastic anemia. TCRdb re-derived calls from the reads in MiXCR, one entry per CDR3 protein. The data show around 190,000 distinct CDR3 sequences, roughly half seen once. Sequencing was carried out using sorted CD4+, CD8+, or CD8+CD57+ T cells (not recorded which) from PBMCs. These receptors all stem from a human donor in good health, serving as a control. CDR3s include the opening cysteine and the closing phenylalanine or tryptophan. D genes are given only for firm matches. The listing skips clone size in some rows; elsewhere it reads once, few, many or a size class.

CDR3 length,J gene,V gene,clone size,D gene,CDR3 protein,CDR3 DNA
16,TRBJ1-1,TRBV10-3,-,-,CAISPGLGTGNTEAFF,TGTGCCATCAGCCCCGGCCTAGGTACGGGAAACACTGAAGCTTTCTTT
16,TRBJ2-2,TRBV5-5,-,-,CASSQEPTGNTGELFF,TGTGCCAGCAGCCAAGAGCCAACAGGGAACACCGGGGAGCTGTTTTTT
13,TRBJ1-2,TRBV29-1,once,TRBD1,CSVDRGARGGYTF,TGCAGCGTAGACAGGGGGGCGCGTGGGGGCTACACCTTC
16,TRBJ1-2,TRBV29-1,-,TRBD1,CSVQGQGGEGIYGYTF,TGCAGCGTCCAAGGACAGGGGGGAGAGGGGATCTATGGCTACACCTTC
14,TRBJ2-7,TRBV28,many,TRBD1,CASGSGTVLYEQYF,TGTGCCAGCGGATCGGGGACAGTTCTCTACGAGCAGTACTTC
16,TRBJ2-5,TRBV25-1,-,TRBD2,CATDGGLAGGTETQYF,TGTGCCACCGACGGGGGTCTAGCGGGAGGGACAGAGACCCAGTACTTC
15,TRBJ1-1,TRBV29-1,many,TRBD1,CSVEDDRGDDTEAFF,TGCAGCGTTGAAGATGACAGGGGGGATGACACTGAAGCTTTCTTT
15,TRBJ1-6,TRBV2,few,-,CASGLGGSYNSPLHF,TGTGCCAGCGGACTGGGCGGTTCCTATAATTCACCCCTCCACTTT
10,TRBJ1-6,TRBV20-1,-,-,CSAPSPDSHF,TGCAGTGCACCTAGCCCGGACAGCCACTTT
13,TRBJ2-3,TRBV6-5,many,-,CASTGAGTDTQYF,TGTGCCAGCACCGGGGCTGGCACAGATACGCAGTATTTT
17,TRBJ1-2,TRBV20-1,-,TRBD1,CSARDPTGGSLSYGYTF,TGCAGTGCTAGGGATCCGACAGGGGGCTCGCTTAGCTATGGCTACACCTTC
14,TRBJ1-2,TRBV10-3,-,TRBD1,CAISLTGVGDGYTF,TGTGCCATCAGTCTGACAGGGGTGGGGGATGGCTACACCTTC
15,TRBJ2-7,TRBV25-1,-,TRBD1,CASPAGTGVSYEQYF,TGTGCCAGCCCGGCCGGGACAGGGGTCTCCTACGAGCAGTACTTC
17,TRBJ1-6,TRBV2,-,TRBD1,CASGDRGHQDYNSPLHF,TGTGCCAGCGGGGACAGGGGGCACCAGGACTATAATTCACCCCTCCACTTT
14,TRBJ1-2,TRBV15,-,-,CAISREGVGYGYTF,TGTGCCATCAGCAGAGAGGGGGTGGGGTATGGCTACACCTTC
16,TRBJ2-5,TRBV7-9,-,TRBD2,CASSLVASGGAGTQYF,TGTGCCAGCAGCTTAGTAGCTAGCGGGGGGGCCGGGACCCAGTACTTC
14,TRBJ1-3,TRBV19,-,-,CASSLSVSGNTIYF,TGTGCCAGTAGCCTCTCGGTCTCTGGAAACACCATATATTTT
13,TRBJ2-5,TRBV6-1,many,-,CASNGQSQETQYF,TGTGCCAGCAACGGACAGAGCCAAGAGACCCAGTACTTC
14,TRBJ1-4,TRBV24-1,-,-,CATRGTGELQKLFF,TGTGCCACCAGAGGGACCGGGGAGCTTCAAAAACTGTTTTTT
11,TRBJ1-4,TRBV2,-,-,CASAGTVEPFF,TGTGCCAGCGCGGGGACGGTTGAACCGTTTTTT
15,TRBJ1-5,TRBV4-1,many,-,CASSQVNRAGQPQHF,TGCGCCAGCAGCCAAGTTAACAGGGCCGGTCAGCCCCAGCATTTT
17,TRBJ2-3,TRBV24-1,many,TRBD1,CATSDGAGTGPTDTQYF,TGTGCCACCAGTGATGGAGCCGGGACAGGCCCCACAGATACGCAGTATTTT
15,TRBJ1-2,TRBV25-1,-,TRBD1,CASSETGQGAQGYTF,TGTGCCAGCAGTGAAACGGGACAGGGGGCGCAGGGCTACACCTTC
13,TRBJ2-7,TRBV9,few,-,CASSVADSGWISF,TGTGCCAGCAGCGTAGCTGACAGCGGGTGGATCTCCTTC
17,TRBJ2-7,TRBV24-1,-,TRBD2,CATSAPSGTSGAYEQYF,TGTGCCACCAGTGCCCCAAGCGGGACTAGCGGTGCCTACGAGCAGTACTTC
14,TRBJ1-2,TRBV6-2/TRBV6-3,-,TRBD1,CACRQTGNSYGYTF,TGTGCCTGCAGACAGACAGGGAACTCTTATGGCTACACCTTC
11,TRBJ1-4,TRBV5-1,many,-,CASRQYEKLFF,TGCGCCAGCCGACAGTATGAAAAACTGTTTTTT
15,TRBJ1-1,TRBV5-1,-,-,CASDLDSGTSTEAFF,TGCGCCAGCGACTTGGATTCGGGGACCAGCACTGAAGCTTTCTTT
16,TRBJ1-3,TRBV7-6,-,-,CASSFQDGYSGNTMYF,TGTGCCAGCAGCTTCCAAGACGGATACTCTGGAAACACCATGTATTTC
12,TRBJ1-3,TRBV2,-,-,CATSGDGNAIYF,TGTGCCACCTCCGGGGATGGAAACGCCATATATTTT
15,TRBJ1-3,TRBV9,-,-,CASSVTDDIGNTIYF,TGTGCCAGCAGCGTAACAGACGACATAGGAAACACCATATATTTT
15,TRBJ2-5,TRBV5-1,many,TRBD2,CASSPLAGGQETQYF,TGCGCCAGCAGCCCCCTAGCGGGGGGCCAAGAGACCCAGTACTTC
12,TRBJ1-5,TRBV19,-,-,CASSIEYQPQHF,TGTGCCAGTAGTATAGAGTATCAGCCCCAGCATTTT
14,TRBJ2-5,TRBV7-2,many,-,CASSRDPGVETQYF,TGTGCCAGCAGCCGGGACCCGGGGGTGGAGACCCAGTACTTC
14,TRBJ2-2,TRBV11-3,many,TRBD1,CASSWTGVTGELFF,TGTGCCAGCAGCTGGACAGGGGTCACCGGGGAGCTGTTTTTT
15,TRBJ1-2,TRBV5-1,few,-,CASSLGSHSGDGYTF,TGCGCCAGCAGCTTGGGTTCCCACTCTGGGGATGGCTACACCTTC
17,TRBJ1-3,TRBV2,-,TRBD1,CASSNQRLGGSGNTIYF,TGTGCCAGCAGTAACCAACGCCTAGGGGGCTCGGGAAACACCATATATTTT
14,TRBJ1-1,TRBV29-1,-,-,CSVELWGQNTEAFF,TGCAGCGTTGAATTGTGGGGACAGAACACTGAAGCTTTCTTT
16,TRBJ1-2,TRBV11-2,-,TRBD1,CASSLVPGQGTYGYTF,TGTGCCAGCAGTTTAGTACCGGGACAGGGTACCTATGGCTACACCTTC
18,TRBJ2-3,TRBV6-2/TRBV6-3,few,-,CASSFNSLTGGLTDTQYF,TGTGCCAGCAGTTTTAACAGCCTAACCGGGGGGCTCACAGATACGCAGTATTTT
16,TRBJ2-2,TRBV10-3,-,TRBD1,CAISEFGTGVTGELFF,TGTGCCATCAGCGAGTTCGGGACAGGGGTGACCGGGGAGCTGTTTTTT